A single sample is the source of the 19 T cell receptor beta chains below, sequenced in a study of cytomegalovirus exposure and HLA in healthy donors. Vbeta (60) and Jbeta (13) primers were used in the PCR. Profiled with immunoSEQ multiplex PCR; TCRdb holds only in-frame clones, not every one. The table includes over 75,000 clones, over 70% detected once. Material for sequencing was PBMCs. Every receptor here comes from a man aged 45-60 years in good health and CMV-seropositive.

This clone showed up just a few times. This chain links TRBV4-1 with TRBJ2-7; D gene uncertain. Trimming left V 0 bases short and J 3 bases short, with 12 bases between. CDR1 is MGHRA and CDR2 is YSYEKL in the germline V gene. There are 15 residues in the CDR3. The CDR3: CASSQEPQALYEQYF. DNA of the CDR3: TGCGCCAGCAGCCAAGAACCCCAGGCCCTCTACGAGCAGTACTTC.

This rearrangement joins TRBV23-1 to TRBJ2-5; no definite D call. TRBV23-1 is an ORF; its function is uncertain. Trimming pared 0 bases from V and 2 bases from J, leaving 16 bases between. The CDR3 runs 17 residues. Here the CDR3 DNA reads TGCGCCAGCAGTCAATCGGAGCAGTGGTGTCTTCAAGAGACCCAGTACTTC. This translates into CASSQSEQWCLQETQYF.

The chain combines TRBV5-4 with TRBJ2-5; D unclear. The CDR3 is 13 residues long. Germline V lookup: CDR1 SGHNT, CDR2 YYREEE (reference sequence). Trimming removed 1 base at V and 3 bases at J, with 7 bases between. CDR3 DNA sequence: TGTGCCAGCAGCTTGTGGGCAGAAGAGACCCAGTACTTC. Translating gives CASSLWAEETQYF.

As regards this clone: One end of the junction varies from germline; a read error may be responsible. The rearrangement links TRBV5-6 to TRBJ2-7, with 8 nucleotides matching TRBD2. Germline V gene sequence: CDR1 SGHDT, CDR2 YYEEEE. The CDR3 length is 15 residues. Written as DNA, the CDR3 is TGTGCTAGCACTGTCGGGGGGGCCGGGCCCTACGAGCAGTACTTC. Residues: CASTVGGAGPYEQYF.

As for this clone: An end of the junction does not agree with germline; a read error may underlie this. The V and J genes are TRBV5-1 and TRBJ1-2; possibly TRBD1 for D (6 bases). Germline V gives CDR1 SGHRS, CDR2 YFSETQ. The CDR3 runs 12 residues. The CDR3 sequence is CASSLGQEGYPF. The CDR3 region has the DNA TGCGCCAGCAGTCTGGGACAAGAAGGCTACCCCTTC. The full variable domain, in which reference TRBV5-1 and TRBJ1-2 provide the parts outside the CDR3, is KAGVTQTPRYLIKTRGQQVTLSCSPISGHRSVSWYQQTPGQGLQFLFEYFSETQRNKGNFPGRFSGRQFSNSRSEMNVSTLELGDSALYLCASSLGQEGYPFGSGTRLTVV.

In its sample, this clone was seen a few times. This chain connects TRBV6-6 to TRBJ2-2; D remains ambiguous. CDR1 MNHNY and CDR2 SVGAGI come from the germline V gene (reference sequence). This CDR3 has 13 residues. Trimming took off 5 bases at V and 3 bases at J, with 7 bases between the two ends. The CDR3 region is CASSKQHTGELFF. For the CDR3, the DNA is TGTGCCAGCAGTAAACAGCACACCGGGGAGCTGTTTTTT.

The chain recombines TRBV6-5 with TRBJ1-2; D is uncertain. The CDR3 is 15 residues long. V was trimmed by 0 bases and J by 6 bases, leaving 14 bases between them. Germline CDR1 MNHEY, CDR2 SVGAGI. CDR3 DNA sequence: TGTGCCAGCAGTTACTCTATCGGCATGGAGGATGGCTACACCTTC. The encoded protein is CASSYSIGMEDGYTF.

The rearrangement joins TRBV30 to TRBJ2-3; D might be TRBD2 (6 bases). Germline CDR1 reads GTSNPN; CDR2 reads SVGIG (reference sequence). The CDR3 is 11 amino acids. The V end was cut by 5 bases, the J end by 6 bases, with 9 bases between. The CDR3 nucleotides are TGTGCCTGGTCAGGAGGGGATACGCAGTATTTT. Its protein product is CAWSGGDTQYF.

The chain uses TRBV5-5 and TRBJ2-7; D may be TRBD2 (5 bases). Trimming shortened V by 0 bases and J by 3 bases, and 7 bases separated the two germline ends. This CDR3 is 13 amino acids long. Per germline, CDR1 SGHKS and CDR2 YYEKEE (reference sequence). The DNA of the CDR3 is TGTGCCAGCAGCTTGGCGGACTTCTACGAGCAGTACTTC. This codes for CASSLADFYEQYF.

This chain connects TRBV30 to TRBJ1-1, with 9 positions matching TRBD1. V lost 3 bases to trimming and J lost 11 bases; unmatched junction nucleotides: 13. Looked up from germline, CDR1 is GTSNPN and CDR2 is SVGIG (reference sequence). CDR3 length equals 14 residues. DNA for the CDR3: TGTGCCTGGAGGGATAATCCGGGACAGGGATATGCTTTCTTT. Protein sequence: CAWRDNPGQGYAFF. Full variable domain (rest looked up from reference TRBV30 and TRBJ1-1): SQTIHQWPATLVQPVGSPLSLECTVEGTSNPNLYWYRQAAGRGLQLLFYSVGIGQISSEVPQNLSASRPQDRQFILSSKKLLLSDSGFYLCAWRDNPGQGYAFFGQGTRLTVV.

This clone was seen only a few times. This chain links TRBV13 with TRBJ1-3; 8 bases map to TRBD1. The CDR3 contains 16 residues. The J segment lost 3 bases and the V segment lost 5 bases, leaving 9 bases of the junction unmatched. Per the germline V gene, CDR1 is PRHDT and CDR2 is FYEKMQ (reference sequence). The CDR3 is CASSPSGGTGGNTIYF. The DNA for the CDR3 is TGTGCCAGCAGCCCGTCCGGTGGGACAGGTGGAAACACCATATATTTT.

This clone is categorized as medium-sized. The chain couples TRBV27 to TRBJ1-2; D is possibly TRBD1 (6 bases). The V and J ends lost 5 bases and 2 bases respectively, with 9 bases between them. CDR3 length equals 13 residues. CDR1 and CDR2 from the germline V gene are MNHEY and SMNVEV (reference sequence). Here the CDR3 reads CASSVGTNYGYTF. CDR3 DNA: TGTGCCAGCAGTGTCGGGACAAACTATGGCTACACCTTC.

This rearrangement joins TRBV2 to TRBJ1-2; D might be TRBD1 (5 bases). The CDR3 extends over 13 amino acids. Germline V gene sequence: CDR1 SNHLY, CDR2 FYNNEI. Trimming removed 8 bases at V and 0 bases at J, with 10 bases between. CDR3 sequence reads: CASRTLANYGYTF. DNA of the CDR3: TGTGCCAGCCGGACATTAGCTAACTATGGCTACACCTTC.

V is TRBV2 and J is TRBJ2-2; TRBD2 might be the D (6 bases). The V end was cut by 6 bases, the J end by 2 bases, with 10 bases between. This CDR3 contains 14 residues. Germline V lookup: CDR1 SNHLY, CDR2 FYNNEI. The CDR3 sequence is CASSGTANTGELFF. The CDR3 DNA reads TGTGCCAGCAGCGGGACTGCTAACACCGGGGAGCTGTTTTTT.

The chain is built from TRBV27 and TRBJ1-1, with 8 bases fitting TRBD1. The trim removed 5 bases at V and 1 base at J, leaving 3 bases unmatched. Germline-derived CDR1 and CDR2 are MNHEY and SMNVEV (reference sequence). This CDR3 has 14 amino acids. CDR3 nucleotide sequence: TGTGCCAGCAGTAGGGACAGGAGGAACACTGAAGCTTTCTTT. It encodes CASSRDRRNTEAFF.

The CDR3 DNA reads TGTGCCAGCAAAGTCCTAATGAACACTGAAGCTTTCTTT. Amino acid sequence: CASKVLMNTEAFF. V gene TRBV5-6 combines with J gene TRBJ1-1; the D is unclear. V was shortened by 6 bases and J by 0 bases, with 9 bases between the two germline ends. CDR3 length equals 13 residues. The germline V gene has CDR1 SGHDT and CDR2 YYEEEE.

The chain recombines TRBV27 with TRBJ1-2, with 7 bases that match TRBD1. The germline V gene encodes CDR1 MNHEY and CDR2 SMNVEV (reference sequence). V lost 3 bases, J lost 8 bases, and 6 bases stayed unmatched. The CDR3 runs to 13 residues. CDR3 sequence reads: CASSFRTGRGYTF. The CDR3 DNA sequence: TGTGCCAGCAGTTTCAGGACAGGTCGGGGCTACACCTTC.

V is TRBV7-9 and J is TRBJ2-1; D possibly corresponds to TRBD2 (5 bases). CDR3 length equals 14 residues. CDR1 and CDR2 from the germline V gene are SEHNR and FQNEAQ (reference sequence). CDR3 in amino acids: CAAAGSGPLSEQFF. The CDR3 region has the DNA TGTGCAGCGGCCGGCTCCGGACCCCTAAGTGAGCAGTTCTTC.

The CDR3 DNA follows: TGTGCCAGCAGTTTGGAAAGGAGGAATGAAAAACTGTTTTTT. Amino acid sequence: CASSLERRNEKLFF. The chain carries TRBV27 and TRBJ1-4; D is unclear. The CDR3 is 14 residues long. Looked up from germline, CDR1 is MNHEY and CDR2 is SMNVEV (reference sequence). With 3 bases removed from V and 5 bases from J, the gap between germline ends came to 10 bases.